This T cell receptor beta chain is from a study of cytomegalovirus exposure and HLA in healthy donors. Overall study findings and caveats: Rare TCR sequences predominated, though certain public TCRs were found in many donors. Reportedly, HLA-A and HLA-B alleles of most subjects were accurately predicted from TCR beta.

60 Vbeta and 13 Jbeta primers were used in PCR. Study processing details: In a later analysis, of around 83 million unique beta chains, around 9.9 million appeared in at least two donors. Measured with immunoSEQ multiplex PCR; TCRdb has only the in-frame clones, and not every one. V, J and clone size are taken as reported in that table, and D and trimming were inferred from the DNA itself. Of about 92,000 clones listed, approximately 70% are singletons. CDR1 and CDR2 from the germline V gene are MNHEY and SVGAGI. The CDR3 covers 16 residues. Trimming took 0 bases from V and 5 from J, leaving 16 bases between them. A note on this clone: Its specificity is unknown.

The clonotype comes from a man aged 50-60 years in good health and CMV-seronegative. Sequencing input: PBMCs. The chain combines TRBV6-5 with TRBJ1-2; D is undetermined. This chain's CDR3 is CASSYSWADSTYGYTF. The CDR3 nucleotides read TGTGCCAGCAGTTACTCGTGGGCAGATTCTACGTATGGCTACACCTTC.